This T cell receptor beta chain was observed in a study of siplizumab effects on memory and regulatory T cells. In regard to this clone: The antigen remains undetermined.

Findings of the study overall: Treatment with siplizumab left mappable alloreactive CD4+ clones averaging roughly 70% Treg-derived, compared with under 30% in controls.

The CDR3 totals 15 residues. The germline CDR1 and CDR2 sequences are SGHRS and YFSETQ. The V segment lost 0 bases and the J segment 7 bases; nucleotides outside the gene matches: 5. The table came from immunoSEQ multiplex PCR; TCRdb's copy has only in-frame clones and leaves some out. The profile shows more than 85,000 clones, more than 85% of them singletons. The sequence was collected from a human donor in good health. Sequenced material: CD4+ T cells sorted from blood. The rearrangement uses TRBV5-1 and TRBJ2-4; 9 bases match TRBD1. CDR3 sequence reads: CASSLVGTGTNIQYF. CDR3 DNA sequence: TGCGCCAGCAGCTTGGTAGGGACAGGGACCAACATTCAGTACTTC.